This T cell receptor (beta chain) was profiled in a study of T cells in Graves' hyperthyroidism and ophthalmopathy. Of note for this clonotype: A much larger clone lies a single base off, so this may be a read error.

Amplification of TCR beta CDR3 regions used RNA as the template. The primer set for the first-round RT-PCR of the TCR CDR3 was HTBI. One entry per CDR3 protein, called by TCRdb with MiXCR from the multiplex PCR reads. The sample lists about 290,000 distinct CDR3 sequences, roughly 14% occurring once. Clinical symptoms, serum thyroxine and TRAb, thyroid ultrasound and orbital computed tomography were used for the diagnoses. Germline loops: CDR1 SGHDN, CDR2 FVKESK. The CDR3 loop spans 14 amino acids. V dropped 2 bases and J dropped 2 bases, with 10 bases sitting between them. This TCR derives from a woman in her 30s with Graves' hyperthyroidism that later progressed to Graves' ophthalmopathy. Material for sequencing was blood. The genes are TRBV14 and TRBJ2-7, with D uncertain. This CDR3 reads CASSQFATAYEQYF. Written as DNA, the CDR3 is TGTGCCAGCAGCCAATTTGCCACGGCCTACGAGCAGTACTTC.